The 27 T cell receptor beta chains given below trace back to one sample, sequenced in a study of T cell responses to AZD1222 COVID-19 vaccine. Profiled with immunoSEQ multiplex PCR; TCRdb holds only in-frame clones, not every one. The sample consists of 84,000 or so clones, 80% to 90% of them appearing once. The specimen was peripheral blood, collected on day 0 of AZD1222 vaccination. All receptors derive from an adult in good health.

This clone was observed once. Sequence at one end of the junction differs from germline and may be a read error. This chain uses TRBV9 with TRBJ2-6, with TRBD2 matching 10 bases. Germline-derived CDR1 and CDR2 are SGDLS and YYNGEE. The length of the CDR3 is 18 residues. The CDR3 sequence: CARSGGGWSPSGANVLTF. CDR3 nucleotide sequence: TGTGCCCGCAGCGGGGGGGGTTGGTCTCCCTCTGGGGCCAACGTCCTGACTTTC.

The chain employs TRBV6-5 and TRBJ1-3; D unclear. CDR3 size: 11 residues. Germline-derived CDR1 and CDR2 are MNHEY and SVGAGI. The ends were cut back, 7 bases at V and 6 bases at J, with 7 bases in the middle. CDR3 nucleotides: TGTGCCAGCAAGTTCGAAAACACCATATATTTT. It codes for CASKFENTIYF.

This chain links TRBV7-9 with TRBJ1-1; possibly TRBD1 for D (5 bases). From germline, CDR1 is SEHNR and CDR2 FQNEAQ (reference sequence). The CDR3 runs to 14 residues. V gave up 3 bases and J gave up 0 bases, with 8 bases separating them. CDR3: CASSLSTVNTEAFF. The CDR3 DNA reads as TGTGCCAGCAGCTTGTCGACAGTGAACACTGAAGCTTTCTTT.

V gene TRBV21-1 combines with J gene TRBJ1-2. TRBV21-1 is reported as a pseudogene. This CDR3 region has 14 residues. The CDR3 DNA follows: TGTGCCAGCAGCAAGTACGGGGGAGGAAATGGCTACACCTTC. As protein: CASSKYGGGNGYTF.

The chain combines TRBV27 with TRBJ2-1; 14 nucleotides agree with TRBD2. Germline V CDR1 and CDR2: MNHEY, SMNVEV (reference sequence). The CDR3 is made up of 17 amino acids. V was pared by 6 bases and J by 4 bases, with 8 bases of the junction left unmatched. CDR3 amino acids: CASSVRLAGGIYNEQFF. In nucleotides, the CDR3 is TGTGCCAGCAGCGTAAGACTAGCGGGAGGGATTTACAATGAGCAGTTCTTC.

This chain connects TRBV2 to TRBJ1-5; D is possibly TRBD1 (5 bases). CDR3 size: 13 residues. Germline CDR1 reads SNHLY; CDR2 reads FYNNEI. V was cut by 4 bases and J by 5 bases, with 9 bases left in between. CDR3 protein: CASSGGRDQPQHF. In nucleotides, the CDR3 is TGTGCCAGCAGTGGGGGCAGGGATCAGCCCCAGCATTTT.

This rearrangement joins TRBV28 to TRBJ1-2; 8 bases line up with TRBD1. Germline values: CDR1 MDHEN, CDR2 SYDVKM. The V and J ends lost 4 bases and 4 bases, in that order; junction bases with no gene match: 11. The CDR3 loop spans 16 amino acids. CDR3 in amino acids: CASSSIPRTGSYGYTF. CDR3 coding DNA: TGTGCCAGCAGTTCCATTCCCAGGACAGGGTCCTATGGCTACACCTTC.

The genes are TRBV19 and TRBJ1-5; TRBD1 matches 11 bases. This CDR3 has 16 amino acids. V gave up 6 bases and J gave up 5 bases; unmatched junction bases: 9. Germline assignment: CDR1 LNHDA and CDR2 SQIVND (reference sequence). For the CDR3, the DNA is TGTGCCAGTAGGTGGACAGGGGGCTATTCAGATCAGCCCCAGCATTTT. Residues: CASRWTGGYSDQPQHF.

The chain employs TRBV4-3 and TRBJ2-3; D gene ambiguous. The V and J ends lost 6 bases and 4 bases respectively, with 14 bases between them. Germline CDR1 is LGHNA and CDR2 is YSLEER. The CDR3 is made up of 14 amino acids. For the CDR3, the DNA is TGCGCCAGCAGTTCTACCGGGCCCTCAGATACGCAGTATTTT. It yields the protein CASSSTGPSDTQYF.

This clone appeared a single time. The V gene is TRBV7-9, the J gene TRBJ1-1; 8 nucleotides align to TRBD1. Germline CDR1 and CDR2: SEHNR and FQNEAQ (reference sequence). This CDR3 is 17 amino acids long. The J segment lost 1 base and the V segment lost 0 bases, leaving 7 bases of the junction unmatched. CDR3 protein: CASSLAFGQGPNTEAFF. In nucleotides, the CDR3 is TGTGCCAGCAGCTTAGCTTTTGGACAGGGCCCGAACACTGAAGCTTTCTTT.

This clone occurred a few times. The chain employs TRBV5-1 and TRBJ2-1; maybe TRBD1 (5 bases). From germline, CDR1 is SGHRS and CDR2 YFSETQ. Between the trimmed V and J ends, which lost 0 bases and 2 bases, there was a span of 9 bases. CDR3 size: 15 residues. In DNA, the CDR3 is TGCGCCAGCAGCTTGGCTGGGGCGGCCTACAATGAGCAGTTCTTC. It specifies CASSLAGAAYNEQFF.

The gene calls are TRBV28 and TRBJ1-1; the D gene is possibly TRBD1 (5 bases). V was trimmed by 7 bases and J by 1 base, leaving 7 bases between them. In germline, CDR1 is MDHEN, CDR2 SYDVKM. The CDR3 has 12 residues. CDR3 sequence (DNA): TGTGCCAGCAAGGGGTCGAACACTGAAGCTTTCTTT. Translating it yields CASKGSNTEAFF.

The gene calls are TRBV6-2 or TRBV6-3 and TRBJ2-3, with TRBD1 matching 8 bases. The CDR3 sequence is 14 residues long. Losses at the gene ends were 6 bases for V and 4 bases for J; bases not matched to a gene: 6. Germline CDR1 and CDR2: MNHEY and SVGEGT. The CDR3 loop is CASSSGQGSDTQYF. CDR3 nucleotides: TGTGCCAGCAGCTCAGGACAGGGTTCAGATACGCAGTATTTT.

The gene calls are TRBV29-1 and TRBJ1-2, with a tentative D call TRBD1 (6 bases). Looked up from germline, CDR1 is SQVTM and CDR2 is ANQGSEA. The V end was cut by 5 bases, the J end by 1 base, with 11 bases between. This CDR3 is built from 13 residues. Here the CDR3 DNA reads TGCAGCGTTTACCGGGACAATAACTATGGCTACACCTTC. It encodes CSVYRDNNYGYTF. Supplemented by reference TRBV29-1 and TRBJ1-2, the full variable domain reads SAVISQKPSRDICQRGTSLTIQCQVDSQVTMMFWYRQQPGQSLTLIATANQGSEATYESGFVIDKFPISRPNLTFSTLTVSNMSPEDSSIYLCSVYRDNNYGYTFGSGTRLTVV.

The chain couples TRBV7-3 to TRBJ2-1; 8 nucleotides match TRBD2. The ends lost 5 bases at V and 4 bases at J; junction bases unmatched: 7. CDR3 length: 15 residues. The germline V gene has CDR1 SGHTA and CDR2 FQGTGA. CDR3 residues: CASSQSGSRYNEQFF. CDR3 bases: TGTGCCAGCAGCCAAAGCGGGAGCCGTTACAATGAGCAGTTCTTC.

This chain connects TRBV7-2 to TRBJ2-2; D remains ambiguous. Between the trimmed V and J ends, which lost 5 bases and 1 base, there was a span of 11 bases. This CDR3 comprises 15 residues. From germline, CDR1 is SGHTA and CDR2 FQGNSA. The CDR3 bases are TGTGCCAGCAGCACGGCCCCCCGGAACACCGGGGAGCTGTTTTTT. Translating gives CASSTAPRNTGELFF. Full variable domain (remainder filled in from reference TRBV7-2 and TRBJ2-2): GAGVSQSPSNKVTEKGKDVELRCDPISGHTALYWYRQSLGQGLEFLIYFQGNSAPDKSGLPSDRFSAERTGGSVSTLTIQRTQQEDSAVYLCASSTAPRNTGELFFGEGSRLTVL.

The genes are TRBV7-9 and TRBJ2-1, with TRBD2 as a possible D gene (5 bases). Per germline, CDR1 SEHNR and CDR2 FQNEAQ (reference sequence). V lost 1 base and J lost 5, with 21 bases in between. This CDR3 contains 18 residues. The chain's CDR3 is CASSLVVAVLTGDNEQFF. CDR3 sequence (DNA): TGTGCCAGCAGCTTAGTCGTGGCGGTACTGACCGGGGACAATGAGCAGTTCTTC.

This chain connects TRBV3-1 (or the pseudogene TRBV3-2) to TRBJ2-5, with TRBD1 identical over 10 bases. Germline CDR1 is LGHDT and CDR2 is YNNKEL (reference sequence). The V segment lost 6 bases and the J segment 5 bases; nucleotides outside the gene matches: 15. The CDR3 sequence is 17 residues long. DNA for the CDR3: TGTGCCAGCAGGGGAGTCCGGGGACAGGGGAGGGCGGAGACCCAGTACTTC. It encodes CASRGVRGQGRAETQYF.

V and J are TRBV12-5 and TRBJ1-5, with D tentatively TRBD1 (5 bases). There are 14 residues in the CDR3. Germline CDR1 LGHNT, CDR2 FRNRAP. Trimming stripped 6 bases from V and 7 bases from J, with 16 bases between. The CDR3 protein is CASGQGSGHQPQHF. DNA for the CDR3: TGTGCTAGTGGCCAGGGATCGGGGCACCAGCCCCAGCATTTT.

The chain couples TRBV19 to TRBJ1-5; D may be TRBD1 (6 bases). Trimming stripped 3 bases from V and 1 base from J, with 10 bases between. The CDR3 has 15 amino acids. CDR1 is LNHDA and CDR2 is SQIVND in the germline V gene (reference sequence). The CDR3 DNA reads as TGTGCCAGTAGTATTGACAGGCAAAGCAATCAGCCCCAGCATTTT. Translating gives CASSIDRQSNQPQHF. The full variable domain, its missing parts supplied by reference TRBV19 and TRBJ1-5, is DGGITQSPKYLFRKEGQNVTLSCEQNLNHDAMYWYRQDPGQGLRLIYYSQIVNDFQKGDIAEGYSVSREKKESFPLTVTSAQKNPTAFYLCASSIDRQSNQPQHFGDGTRLSIL.

This chain connects TRBV6-2 or TRBV6-3 to TRBJ2-1; the match to TRBD2 covers 14 bases. The V and J ends lost 2 bases and 10 bases, in that order; junction bases with no gene match: 4. Germline V CDR1 and CDR2: MNHEY, SVGEGT. The CDR3 length is 15 residues. This CDR3 is CASSYGTSGSHEQFF. Here the CDR3 DNA reads TGTGCCAGCAGTTACGGGACTAGCGGGAGTCACGAGCAGTTCTTC.

The chain combines TRBV5-1 with TRBJ1-5; D remains unclear. Germline V CDR1 and CDR2: SGHRS, YFSETQ. V lost 4 bases and J lost 2, with 13 bases in between. The CDR3 is made up of 15 amino acids. CDR3 sequence reads: CASSRMPSGNQPQHF. In DNA, the CDR3 is TGCGCCAGCAGCAGGATGCCTTCGGGCAATCAGCCCCAGCATTTT.

This rearrangement joins TRBV19 to TRBJ2-3, with 9 bases identical to TRBD1. Germline V gene sequence: CDR1 LNHDA, CDR2 SQIVND (reference sequence). The V gene end was trimmed by 5 bases and the J gene end by 1 base; junction bases not matched to a gene: 4. This CDR3 has 15 residues. CDR3 protein: CASSSRDRGTDTQYF. CDR3 DNA: TGTGCCAGTAGTTCGCGGGACAGGGGCACAGATACGCAGTATTTT.

This clone was recorded a few times. The chain links TRBV19 to TRBJ2-7; 10 positions match TRBD1. Per germline, CDR1 LNHDA and CDR2 SQIVND (reference sequence). Unmatched junction bases numbered 7, after V lost 5 bases and J lost 6 bases. The CDR3 has 14 residues. The CDR3 DNA is TGTGCCAGTAGTCTCCGGACAGGGGGAGTCGAGCAGTACTTC. Its translation is CASSLRTGGVEQYF.

J is TRBJ2-4 and V is TRBV11-2; 15 bases align to TRBD2. The CDR3 has 19 amino acids. Germline CDR1 is SGHAT and CDR2 is FQNNGV. Unmatched junction bases numbered 14, after V lost 4 bases and J lost 7 bases. CDR3 DNA sequence: TGTGCCAGCAGCTCCTTGACTAGGACTAGCGGGAGGGCCTGGAACATTCAGTACTTC. The encoded protein is CASSSLTRTSGRAWNIQYF.

The gene calls are TRBV28 and TRBJ2-1; 8 bases align to TRBD2. The germline gives CDR1 MDHEN, CDR2 SYDVKM. V lost 6 bases, J lost 0 bases, and 4 bases stayed unmatched. The CDR3 is 15 amino acids. The CDR3, as DNA: TGTGCCAGCAGCCCCAGCGGGGGCTCCTACAATGAGCAGTTCTTC. Translated, it gives CASSPSGGSYNEQFF.

The chain recombines TRBV9 with TRBJ2-3; TRBD2 agrees at 9 bases. The V and J ends lost 4 bases and 6 bases, in that order; junction bases with no gene match: 12. CDR3 length: 16 residues. Germline-derived CDR1 and CDR2 are SGDLS and YYNGEE. CDR3 amino acids: CASSRSSGIGYDTQYF. CDR3 nucleotide sequence: TGTGCCAGCAGCCGCTCTAGCGGGATAGGGTATGATACGCAGTATTTT.